The source of this T cell receptor beta chain is a study of blood T cell repertoires in COVID-19. Overall study: COVID-19 samples, acute and convalescent, were from the United States, Italy and Spain. Sources were T cells, B-cell-depleted T cells, or PBMCs; the material itself was cDNA or gDNA.

The germline V gene has CDR1 SGDLS and CDR2 YYNGEE. V was pared by 4 bases and J by 3 bases, with 16 bases between. This CDR3 is 15 amino acids long. Authors' analysis steps: For nucleated cells, counts were estimated from reference gene primer amplification. Sequencing used immunoSEQ multiplex PCR; TCRdb keeps in-frame clones, though not all of them. V and J calls plus clone size are reproduced from that table; the DNA served to infer D and trimming. The sample holds roughly 160,000 clones; approximately 90% are singletons and the top ten take 2% to 2.5%. This TCR was recovered from a man in his fifties or sixties who had recovered from COVID-19. The V gene is TRBV9, the J gene TRBJ1-1; D perhaps matches TRBD1 (6 bases). The sequencing sample was made of peripheral blood. CDR3 region: CASSIVQGADTEAFF. The DNA of the CDR3 is TGTGCCAGCAGCATAGTACAGGGAGCCGACACTGAAGCTTTCTTT.